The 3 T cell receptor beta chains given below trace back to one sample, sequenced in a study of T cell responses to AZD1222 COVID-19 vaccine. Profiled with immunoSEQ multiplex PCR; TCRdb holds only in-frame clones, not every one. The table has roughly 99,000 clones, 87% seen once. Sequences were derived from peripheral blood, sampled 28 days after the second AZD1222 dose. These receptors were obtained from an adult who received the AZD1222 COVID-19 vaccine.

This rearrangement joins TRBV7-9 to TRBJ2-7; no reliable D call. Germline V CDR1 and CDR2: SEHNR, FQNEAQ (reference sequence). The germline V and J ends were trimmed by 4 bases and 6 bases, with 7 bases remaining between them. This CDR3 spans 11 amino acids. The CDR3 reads CASSSASEQYF. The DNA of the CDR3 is TGTGCCAGCAGCTCAGCGAGCGAGCAGTACTTC.

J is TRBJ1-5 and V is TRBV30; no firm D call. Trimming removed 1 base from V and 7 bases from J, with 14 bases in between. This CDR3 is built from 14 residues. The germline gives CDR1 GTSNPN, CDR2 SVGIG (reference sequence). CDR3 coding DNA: TGTGCCTGGAGTGGGGCGGTGAGCGGGCAGCCCCAGCATTTT. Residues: CAWSGAVSGQPQHF.

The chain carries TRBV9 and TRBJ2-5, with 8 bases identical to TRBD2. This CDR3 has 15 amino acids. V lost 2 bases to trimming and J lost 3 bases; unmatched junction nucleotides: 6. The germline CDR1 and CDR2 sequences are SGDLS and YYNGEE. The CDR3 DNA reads TGTGCCAGCAGCGTCGGTCCAGCGGGGGAAGAGACCCAGTACTTC. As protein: CASSVGPAGEETQYF.